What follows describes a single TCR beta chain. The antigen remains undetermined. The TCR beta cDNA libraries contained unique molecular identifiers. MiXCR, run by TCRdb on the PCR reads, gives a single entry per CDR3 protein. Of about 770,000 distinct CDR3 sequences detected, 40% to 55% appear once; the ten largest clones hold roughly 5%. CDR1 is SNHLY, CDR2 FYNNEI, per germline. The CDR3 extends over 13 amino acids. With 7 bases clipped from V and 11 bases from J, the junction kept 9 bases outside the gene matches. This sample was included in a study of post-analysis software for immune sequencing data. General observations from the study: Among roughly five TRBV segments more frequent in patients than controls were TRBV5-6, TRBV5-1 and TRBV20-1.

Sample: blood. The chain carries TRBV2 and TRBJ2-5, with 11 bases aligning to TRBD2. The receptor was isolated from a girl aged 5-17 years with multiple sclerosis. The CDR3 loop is CASMLAGGGEQYF. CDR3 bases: TGTGCCAGCATGCTAGCGGGAGGCGGGGAGCAGTACTTC.